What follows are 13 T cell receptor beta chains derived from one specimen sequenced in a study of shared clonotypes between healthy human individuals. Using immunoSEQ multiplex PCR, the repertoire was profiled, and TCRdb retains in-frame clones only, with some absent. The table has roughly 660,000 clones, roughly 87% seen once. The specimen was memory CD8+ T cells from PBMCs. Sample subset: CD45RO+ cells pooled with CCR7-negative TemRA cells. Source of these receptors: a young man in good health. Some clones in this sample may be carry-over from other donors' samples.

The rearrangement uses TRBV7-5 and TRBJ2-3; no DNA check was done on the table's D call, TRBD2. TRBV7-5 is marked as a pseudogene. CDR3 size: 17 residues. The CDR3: CARSLVVREICADTQYF. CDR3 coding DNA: TGTGCCAGAAGCTTAGTAGTTCGGGAAATTTGTGCAGATACGCAGTATTTT.

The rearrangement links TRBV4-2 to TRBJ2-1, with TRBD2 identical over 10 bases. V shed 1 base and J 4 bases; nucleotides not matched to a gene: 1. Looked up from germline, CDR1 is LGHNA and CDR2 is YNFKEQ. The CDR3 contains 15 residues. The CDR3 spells CASSQAAGGYNEQFF. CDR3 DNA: TGTGCCAGCAGCCAAGCAGCGGGAGGGTACAATGAGCAGTTCTTC.

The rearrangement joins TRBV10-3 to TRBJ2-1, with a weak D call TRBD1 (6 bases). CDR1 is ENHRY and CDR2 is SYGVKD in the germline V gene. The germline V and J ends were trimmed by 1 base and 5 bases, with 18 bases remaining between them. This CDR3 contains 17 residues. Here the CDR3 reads CAISEFVGAGVNNEQFF. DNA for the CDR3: TGTGCCATCAGTGAGTTTGTAGGGGCAGGGGTTAACAATGAGCAGTTCTTC.

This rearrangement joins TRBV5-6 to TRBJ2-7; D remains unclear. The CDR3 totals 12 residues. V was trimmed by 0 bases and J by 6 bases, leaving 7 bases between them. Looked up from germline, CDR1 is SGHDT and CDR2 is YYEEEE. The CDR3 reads CASSLALGEQYF. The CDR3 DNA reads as TGTGCCAGCAGCTTGGCCCTGGGCGAGCAGTACTTC.

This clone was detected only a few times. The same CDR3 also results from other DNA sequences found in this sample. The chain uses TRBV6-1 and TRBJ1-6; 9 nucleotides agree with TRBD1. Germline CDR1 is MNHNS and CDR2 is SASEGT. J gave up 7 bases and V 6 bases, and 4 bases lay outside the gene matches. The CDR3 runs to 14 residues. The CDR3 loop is CASRETGGNSPLHF. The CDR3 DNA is TGTGCCAGCAGGGAGACAGGGGGGAATTCACCCCTCCACTTT.

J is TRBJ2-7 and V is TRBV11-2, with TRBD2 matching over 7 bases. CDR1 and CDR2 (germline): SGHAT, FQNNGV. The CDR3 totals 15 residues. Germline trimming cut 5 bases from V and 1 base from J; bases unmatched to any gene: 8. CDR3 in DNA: TGTGCCAGCAGCACTCCCGGGACTACTTCCTACGAGCAGTACTTC. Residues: CASSTPGTTSYEQYF.

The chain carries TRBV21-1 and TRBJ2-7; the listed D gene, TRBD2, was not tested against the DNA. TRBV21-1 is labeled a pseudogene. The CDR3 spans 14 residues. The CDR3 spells CASSKGLPSYEQYF. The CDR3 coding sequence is TGTGCCAGCAGCAAAGGACTACCCTCCTACGAGCAGTACTTC.

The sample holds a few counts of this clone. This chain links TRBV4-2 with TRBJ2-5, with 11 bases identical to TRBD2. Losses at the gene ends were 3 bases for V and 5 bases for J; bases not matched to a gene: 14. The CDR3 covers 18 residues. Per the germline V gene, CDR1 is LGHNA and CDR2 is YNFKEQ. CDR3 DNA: TGTGCCAGCAGCCAGGCTGTACGGACGGGACTAGCGGACGAGACCCAGTACTTC. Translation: CASSQAVRTGLADETQYF.

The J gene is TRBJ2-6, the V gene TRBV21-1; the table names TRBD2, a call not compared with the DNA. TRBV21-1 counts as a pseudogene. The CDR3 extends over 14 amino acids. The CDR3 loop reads CASSSYRESNVLTF. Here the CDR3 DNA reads TGTGCCAGCAGCAGTTACCGGGAGTCCAACGTCCTGACTTTC.

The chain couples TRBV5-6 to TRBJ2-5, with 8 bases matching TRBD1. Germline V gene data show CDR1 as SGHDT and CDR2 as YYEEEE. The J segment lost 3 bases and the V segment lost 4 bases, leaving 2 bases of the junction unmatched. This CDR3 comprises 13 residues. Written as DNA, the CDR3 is TGTGCCAGCAGCCCGGGACAGGAAGAGACCCAGTACTTC. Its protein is CASSPGQEETQYF.

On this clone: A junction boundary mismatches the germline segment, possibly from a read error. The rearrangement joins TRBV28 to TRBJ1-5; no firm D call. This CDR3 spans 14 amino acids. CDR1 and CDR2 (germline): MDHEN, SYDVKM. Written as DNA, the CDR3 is TGTGCCAGCAGTTTATACGGTAGCGATCAGCCCCAGCATTTT. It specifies CASSLYGSDQPQHF.

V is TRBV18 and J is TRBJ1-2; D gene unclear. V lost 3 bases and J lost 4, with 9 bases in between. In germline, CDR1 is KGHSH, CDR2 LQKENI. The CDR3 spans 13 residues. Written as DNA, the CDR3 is TGTGCCAGCTCACCGATGACGTCCTATGGCTACACCTTC. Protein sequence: CASSPMTSYGYTF.

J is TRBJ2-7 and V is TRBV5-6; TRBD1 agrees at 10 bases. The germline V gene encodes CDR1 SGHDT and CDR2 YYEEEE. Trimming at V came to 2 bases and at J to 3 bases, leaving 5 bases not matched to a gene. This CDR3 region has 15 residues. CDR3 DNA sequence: TGTGCCAGCAGCTTACCGGGACAGGGGAGCTACGAGCAGTACTTC. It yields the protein CASSLPGQGSYEQYF.